This T cell receptor beta chain was identified during a study of T cell changes during pregnancy in multiple sclerosis. The method was immunoSEQ multiplex PCR; TCRdb's version includes in-frame clones alone and lacks a portion of them. The repertoire consists of approximately 30,000 clones, with about nine tenths occurring once and the leading ten covering 11%. The CDR3 consists of 16 residues. Germline-derived CDR1 and CDR2 are SEHNR and FQNEAQ (reference sequence). Between the trimmed V and J ends, which lost 4 bases and 2 bases, there was a span of 15 bases. The TCR originated in a female donor with multiple sclerosis, enrolled in a pregnancy study. J is TRBJ1-3 and V is TRBV7-9; D is undetermined. The material was CD8+ T cells from peripheral blood mononuclear cells, obtained in the third trimester of pregnancy. The CDR3 region has the DNA TGTGCCAGCAGCTCAAGAGCGAGAGGCGCTGGAAACACCATATATTTT. This codes for CASSSRARGAGNTIYF.